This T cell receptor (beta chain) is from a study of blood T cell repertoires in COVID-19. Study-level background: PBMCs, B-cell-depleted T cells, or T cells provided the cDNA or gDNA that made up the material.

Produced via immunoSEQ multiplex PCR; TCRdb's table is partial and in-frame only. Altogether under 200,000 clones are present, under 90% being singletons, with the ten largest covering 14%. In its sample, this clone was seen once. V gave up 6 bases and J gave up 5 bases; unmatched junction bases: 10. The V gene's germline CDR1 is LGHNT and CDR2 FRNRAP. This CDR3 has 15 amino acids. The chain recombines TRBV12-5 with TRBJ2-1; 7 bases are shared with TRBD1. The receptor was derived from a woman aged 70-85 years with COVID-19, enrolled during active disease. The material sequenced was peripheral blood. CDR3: CASGAPTGVDNEQFF. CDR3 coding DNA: TGTGCTAGTGGCGCGCCAACAGGGGTCGACAATGAGCAGTTCTTC. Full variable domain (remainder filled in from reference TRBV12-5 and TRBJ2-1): DARVTQTPRHKVTEMGQEVTMRCQPILGHNTVFWYRQTMMQGLELLAYFRNRAPLDDSGMPKDRFSAEMPDATLATLKIQPSEPRDSAVYFCASGAPTGVDNEQFFGPGTRLTVL.